Listed below are T cell receptor beta chains from one sample, sequenced in a study of persistence of HIV-infected CD4 T cells. Their antigens remain unidentified. TCRdb's table, derived via immunoSEQ multiplex PCR, lists solely in-frame clones and lacks some. The table lists some 58,000 clones, 65% to 75% of them singletons. The starting material was CD4+ T cells sorted from PBMCs after approximately 19-hour stimulation, obtained from a patient who received antiretroviral therapy. The source of these receptors is an adult man with HIV who was CMV-seropositive. CDR3s include the opening cysteine and the closing phenylalanine or tryptophan. A D gene is named only where the DNA matches it firmly. Some rows have no size entry. The others give once, few or many, or a class for an expanded clone.

DNA: TGTGCCAGCAGTTTGGACAAGGATCTGGGGTGCAATCAGCCCCAGCATTTT; CDR3: CASSLDKDLGCNQPQHF; V: TRBV27; D: NA; J: TRBJ1-5; length: 17; size: NA
DNA: TGTGCCAGCAATTCGGGGAATCAGCCCCAGCATTTT; CDR3: CASNSGNQPQHF; V: TRBV6-6; D: NA; J: TRBJ1-5; length: 12; size: NA
DNA: TGTGCCAGTCTTTCTTGGGGCCCCTCTTACACAGATACGCAGTATTTT; CDR3: CASLSWGPSYTDTQYF; V: TRBV5-6; D: NA; J: TRBJ2-3; length: 16; size: few
DNA: TGTGCCAGCAGCTTAGGCCGGACGGTGGCGGGCTACACCTTC; CDR3: CASSLGRTVAGYTF; V: TRBV7-2; D: NA; J: TRBJ1-2; length: 14; size: NA
DNA: TGTGCCAGCAGTGCGGACCAGACAAGTGGCTACACCTTC; CDR3: CASSADQTSGYTF; V: TRBV2; D: NA; J: TRBJ1-2; length: 13; size: once
DNA: TGCGCCAGCAGCTTTCTCCAGGGAACCTACGAGCAGTACTTC; CDR3: CASSFLQGTYEQYF; V: TRBV5-1; D: NA; J: TRBJ2-7; length: 14; size: NA
DNA: TGTGCCAGCAGCTTTATGGGGCGAGGTACGCAGTATTTT; CDR3: CASSFMGRGTQYF; V: TRBV3-1/TRBV3-2; D: NA; J: TRBJ2-3; length: 13; size: NA
DNA: TGTGCCAGCAGCCCAGGGATTGGCTACACCTTC; CDR3: CASSPGIGYTF; V: TRBV12-3/TRBV12-4; D: NA; J: TRBJ1-2; length: 11; size: NA
DNA: TGTGCCAGCAGCCCCGCAGGGAGGCGGGAGACCCAGTACTTC; CDR3: CASSPAGRRETQYF; V: TRBV7-3; D: NA; J: TRBJ2-5; length: 14; size: NA
DNA: TGTGCCAGCAGCCTGGGGGGGACAGGGTATATGGGTGAGCAGTTCTTC; CDR3: CASSLGGTGYMGEQFF; V: TRBV5-4; D: TRBD1; J: TRBJ2-1; length: 16; size: NA
DNA: TGTGCGAGGGGCTCTAACTATGGCTACACCTTC; CDR3: CARGSNYGYTF; V: TRBV6-5; D: NA; J: TRBJ1-2; length: 11; size: NA